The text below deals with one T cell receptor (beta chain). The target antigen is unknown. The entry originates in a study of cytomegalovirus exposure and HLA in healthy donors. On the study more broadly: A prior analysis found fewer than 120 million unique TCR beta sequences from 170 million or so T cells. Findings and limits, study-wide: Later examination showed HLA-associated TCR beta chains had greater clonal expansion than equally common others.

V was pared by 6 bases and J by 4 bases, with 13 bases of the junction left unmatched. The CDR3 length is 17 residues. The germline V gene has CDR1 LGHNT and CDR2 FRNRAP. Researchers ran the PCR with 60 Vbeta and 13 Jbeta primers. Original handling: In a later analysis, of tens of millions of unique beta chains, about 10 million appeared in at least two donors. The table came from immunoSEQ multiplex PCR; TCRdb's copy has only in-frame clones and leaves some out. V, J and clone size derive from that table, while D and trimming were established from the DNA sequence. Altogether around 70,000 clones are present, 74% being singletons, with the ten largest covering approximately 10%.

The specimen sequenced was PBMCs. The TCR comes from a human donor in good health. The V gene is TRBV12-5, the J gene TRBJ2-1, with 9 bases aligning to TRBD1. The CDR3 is CASGLSNRGPTYNEQFF. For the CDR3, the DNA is TGTGCTAGTGGCCTCTCCAACAGGGGGCCGACTTACAATGAGCAGTTCTTC.